This T cell receptor (beta chain) was profiled in a study of blood T cell repertoires in COVID-19. The overall study: Spain, Italy and the United States supplied samples that represented acute and convalescent COVID-19.

Here immunoSEQ multiplex PCR was the method, and the copy in TCRdb shows in-frame clones only, minus some. The table lists hundreds of thousands of clones, about 91% of them singletons. This TCR derives from a man older than 75 with acute or convalescent COVID-19. The specimen was peripheral blood.

CDR3 coding DNA: TGTGCCAGCAGTGCGGGACAGGGGGTGAACACTGAAGCTTTCTTT. This gives the protein CASSAGQGVNTEAFF. The chain uses TRBV2 and TRBJ1-1; 11 bases agree with TRBD1. CDR1 is SNHLY and CDR2 is FYNNEI in the germline V gene. The V and J ends lost 4 bases and 0 bases, in that order; junction bases with no gene match: 1. The CDR3 contains 15 residues.